The source of this T cell receptor beta chain is a study of regulatory T cells in long-lasting Graves disease. The time point was: persistent/refractory GD, antithyroid drugs over 5 years with positive TRAb. With RNA extracted from PBMCs as input, the TCR library was made. All patients originated from an endocrinology department located in Xi'an, China. Arm-PCR of CDR3 regions with iRepertoire HTBI primers generated TCR beta libraries. One entry per CDR3 protein results from TCRdb running MiXCR on the multiplex PCR reads. The sample lists about 470,000 distinct CDR3 sequences, around a fifth occurring once. This clonotype was counted between two and nine times. The ends were cut back, 2 bases at V and 12 bases at J, with 11 bases in the middle. Germline CDR1 is SGDLS and CDR2 is YYNGEE. The CDR3 has 11 residues.

The chain recombines TRBV9 with TRBJ1-2; possibly TRBD1 for D (5 bases). The sequence was obtained from a female donor with Graves disease. This sample comprised peripheral blood mononuclear cells (PBMCs), obtained when the disease was refractory, from a patient treated with antithyroid drugs. CDR3 in amino acids: CASSVGTPDTF. The CDR3 nucleotides are TGTGCCAGCAGCGTTGGGACGCCCGACACCTTC.